These T cell receptor beta chains were read from a single sample in a study of T cells in Graves' hyperthyroidism and ophthalmopathy. MiXCR was run by TCRdb on the multiplex PCR reads, yielding one entry per CDR3 protein. The table records about 480,000 distinct CDR3 sequences, 22% of them present only once. Sequenced material: blood. These receptors were collected from a woman between 65 and 79 years old with Graves' ophthalmopathy. The CDR3 runs from the conserved cysteine through the conserved F or W. Fields, in order: V gene, clone size, D gene, J gene, CDR3 DNA, CDR3 protein. The D gene is left open where the match is weak. Size values are once, few and many counts, or a class for expanded clones, and some rows have none.

>TRBV19|many|TRBD2|TRBJ2-7
TGTGCCAGTAGTAGACGGGGACTAGCGGGAGGCCCAACGACCTACGAGCAGTACTTC
CASSRRGLAGGPTTYEQYF
>TRBV9|NA|NA|TRBJ2-7
TGTGCCAGCAGCGCCCCCCCCACAGGGCCCTACGAGCAGTACTTC
CASSAPPTGPYEQYF
>TRBV6-1|NA|TRBD1|TRBJ1-5
TGTGCCAGCAGTCGGGGACAGGGTTGGCAGCCCCAGCATTTT
CASSRGQGWQPQHF
>TRBV5-8|few|TRBD2|TRBJ2-3
TGTGCCAGCAGCTTGGTCCGACTAGCGGGAGGAGTCACAGATACGCAGTATTTT
CASSLVRLAGGVTDTQYF
>TRBV20-1|NA|TRBD2|TRBJ2-7
TGCAGTGCTAGTCGGGGACTAGCGGGCGAGCAGTACTTC
CSASRGLAGEQYF
>TRBV20-1|NA|TRBD2|TRBJ2-7
TGCAGTGCTTCTAGCGGGCAAAGCTCCTACGAGCAGTACTTC
CSASSGQSSYEQYF
>TRBV7-9|few|TRBD2|TRBJ2-1
TGTGCCATGACTAGCGGGAAGGCCAATGAGCAGTTCTTC
CAMTSGKANEQFF
>TRBV28|many|NA|TRBJ1-1
TGTGCCAGCAGTTTATATGCAGTCTCAGCTTTCTTT
CASSLYAVSAFF
>TRBV28|NA|NA|TRBJ1-6
TGTGCCAGCGAGGAAGGGGGGAATTCACCCCTCCACTTT
CASEEGGNSPLHF
>TRBV11-1|many|TRBD1|TRBJ2-7
TGTGCCAGCAGCTTAGAAGGGGGCGGCTCCTACGAGCAGTACTTC
CASSLEGGGSYEQYF
>TRBV15|NA|TRBD1|TRBJ1-6
TGTGCCACCAGCAGGGACAGGGTCCCTGGGGGTTCACCCCTCCACTTT
CATSRDRVPGGSPLHF
>TRBV7-2|few|TRBD2|TRBJ2-3
TGTGCCACTAATAGCGGGAGACTCGCAGATACGCAGTATTTT
CATNSGRLADTQYF
>TRBV7-9|few|NA|TRBJ2-3
TGTGCCAGCGAAAACTACCAGCGGTTGACAGATACGCAGTATTTT
CASENYQRLTDTQYF
>TRBV7-2|many|NA|TRBJ1-2
TGTGCCAGCAGCTTAGGAGTTTCTTTCCAGGGTCTGTCTGGCTACACCTTC
CASSLGVSFQGLSGYTF
>TRBV6-4|few|NA|TRBJ1-1
TGTGCCAGCAGCTCTCAACCCGGGCTAGGTGAAGCTTTCTTT
CASSSQPGLGEAFF
>TRBV10-3|NA|TRBD1|TRBJ2-7
TGTGCCATCAGTGCGGGACAGGGGGACTACGAGCAGTACTTC
CAISAGQGDYEQYF
>TRBV15|many|NA|TRBJ1-4
TGTGCCACCAGCAGAGCCACAGGAGGCGGCGAAAAACTGTTTTTT
CATSRATGGGEKLFF
>TRBV7-3|NA|TRBD1|TRBJ1-2
TGTGCCAGCAGCTTAGGGACAGGGTCGGGCTACACCTTC
CASSLGTGSGYTF
>TRBV11-3|NA|TRBD2|TRBJ2-1
TGTGCCAGCAGCTTAGGGGGACTAGCGGGAAATGAGCAGTTCTTC
CASSLGGLAGNEQFF
>TRBV20-1|few|TRBD1|TRBJ2-7
TGCAGTGCTGAATTTCCGGGACAGAACTACGAGCAGTACTTC
CSAEFPGQNYEQYF
>TRBV28|NA|NA|TRBJ2-7
TGTGCCAGCAGTTCTGTAGCGTATCAGTACGAGCAGTACTTC
CASSSVAYQYEQYF
>TRBV11-2|few|NA|TRBJ1-2
TGTGCCAGCAGCTTAGATTTGGTGTCCGCTTATGGCTACACCTTC
CASSLDLVSAYGYTF
>TRBV19|NA|NA|TRBJ2-1
TGTGCCAGTAGCCGAGAGGGCGGGGTATACAATGAGCAGTTCTTC
CASSREGGVYNEQFF
>TRBV7-2|many|TRBD1|TRBJ1-2
TGTGCCAGCAACCTAAGACAGGGGAACTATGGCTACACCTTC
CASNLRQGNYGYTF
>TRBV12-3/TRBV12-4|many|TRBD1|TRBJ1-1
TGTGCCAGCAGTTTGGACAGGCAAAGTTTCTTT
CASSLDRQSFF
>TRBV29-1|NA|NA|TRBJ2-5
TGCAGCGTGGGTCAAGAGACCCAGTGCTTC
CSVGQETQCF
>TRBV2|few|NA|TRBJ2-3
TGTGCCAGCAACCGCCCGGGGACAGATACGCAGTATTTT
CASNRPGTDTQYF
>TRBV13|NA|TRBD2|TRBJ2-3
TGTGCCAGCAGCTGGAGACTAGCGGGAGAGGGCACAGATACGCAGTATTTT
CASSWRLAGEGTDTQYF
>TRBV10-3|NA|TRBD1|TRBJ1-2
TGTGCCATCAGGACCGGGACAGCTAACTATGGCTACACCTTC
CAIRTGTANYGYTF
>TRBV5-1|NA|NA|TRBJ2-1
TGCGCCAGCAGCCCGGGTCGCGTAACGGGAGAGCAGTTCTTC
CASSPGRVTGEQFF
>TRBV5-1|NA|TRBD2|TRBJ2-2
TGCGCCAGCAGCTTGATCCTAGCGGGAGCCCACGGACTGAACACCGGGGAGCTGTTTTTT
CASSLILAGAHGLNTGELFF
>TRBV6-2/TRBV6-3|few|NA|TRBJ2-2
TGTGCCAGCAGTTACTTGCTAGACACCGGGGAGCTGTTTTTT
CASSYLLDTGELFF
>TRBV7-2|many|TRBD2|TRBJ2-1
TGTGCCAGCAGCTTAGTGGCGGGAGGGTATTATGAGCAGTTCTTC
CASSLVAGGYYEQFF
>TRBV11-2|few|NA|TRBJ1-1
TGTGCCAGCAGCTTATGGGTTGACGGGGGGACTGAAGCTTTCTTT
CASSLWVDGGTEAFF
>TRBV12-3/TRBV12-4|NA|NA|TRBJ1-1
TGTGCCAGCAGTCCAACGGGCCCACCGTTAGACACTGAAGCTTTCTTT
CASSPTGPPLDTEAFF
>TRBV10-3|NA|NA|TRBJ1-2
TGTGCCATCAGTAGAAAGACAGAAGGATATGGCTACACCTTC
CAISRKTEGYGYTF
>TRBV6-1|many|NA|TRBJ2-1
TGTGCCAGCAGACTCAGGGAATCCTACAATGAGCAGTTCTTC
CASRLRESYNEQFF
>TRBV2|few|NA|TRBJ2-7
TGTGCCAGCAAAGAGGGTAATAACTACGAGCAGTACTTC
CASKEGNNYEQYF
>TRBV9|few|NA|TRBJ2-7
TGTGCCAGCAGCGTAGCAGGGGGACTACCCCCGGATGAGCAGTACTTC
CASSVAGGLPPDEQYF
>TRBV7-2|NA|NA|TRBJ1-1
TGTGCCAGCAGTCCATCTCAGGGTTCTGAAGCTTTCTTT
CASSPSQGSEAFF
>TRBV20-1|NA|TRBD2|TRBJ2-3
TGCAGTGCTCACGGTCGGGGAGCGGGAGGAAGAACAGATACGCAGTATTTT
CSAHGRGAGGRTDTQYF
>TRBV6-1|NA|TRBD2|TRBJ2-3
TGTGCCAGCAGTCGGTCGACTAGCGGGAGGGGAACAGATACGCAGTATTTT
CASSRSTSGRGTDTQYF
>TRBV6-1|few|TRBD1|TRBJ1-1
TGTGCCAGCAAGACTCGGACAGGGGGCTCGGCCGAAGCTTTCTTT
CASKTRTGGSAEAFF
>TRBV5-5|NA|NA|TRBJ2-7
TGTGCCAGCAGCTTGCGAGGGTCTTCCTACGGGCAGTACTTC
CASSLRGSSYGQYF
>TRBV6-1|few|TRBD2|TRBJ2-3
TGTGCCAGTCGGTGGGCAGCGGGAGTGGCAGATACGCAGTATTTT
CASRWAAGVADTQYF
>TRBV20-1|few|TRBD2|TRBJ2-1
TGCAGTGCTAGAGATTTGGGGGGGTCATCCTACAATGAGCAGTTCTTC
CSARDLGGSSYNEQFF
>TRBV2|many|NA|TRBJ2-2
TGTGCCAGCAGTGTACAGGCCTACACCGGGGAGCTGTTTTTT
CASSVQAYTGELFF
>TRBV7-2|many|TRBD1|TRBJ2-5
TGTGCCAGCAGCTTAGATAGGACAGGGGAAAAGACCCAGTACTTC
CASSLDRTGEKTQYF
>TRBV20-1|few|TRBD2|TRBJ2-3
TGCAGTGCGGGACGACTAGCGGGAGGGAGCACAGATACGCAGTATTTT
CSAGRLAGGSTDTQYF
>TRBV20-1|many|NA|TRBJ2-1
TGCAGTGCTAGAAGGACGGGGGTTATGGGCTATGAGCAGTTCTTC
CSARRTGVMGYEQFF
>TRBV7-2|NA|TRBD2|TRBJ2-3
TGTGCCAGCAGCTTATGGCTAGCGGGAGGTTACACAGATACGCAGTATTTT
CASSLWLAGGYTDTQYF
>TRBV20-1|few|TRBD2|TRBJ2-3
TGCAGTGCTAGAGACCCTAGCGGGAGGAGCACAGATACGCAGTATTTT
CSARDPSGRSTDTQYF
>TRBV28|NA|NA|TRBJ2-7
TGTGCCAGCAGTTTAGGGGGGACACTGGTAACCTACGAGCAGTACTTC
CASSLGGTLVTYEQYF
>TRBV18|few|NA|TRBJ2-3
TGTGCCAGCTCACCAATAACTAACACAGATACGCAGTATTTT
CASSPITNTDTQYF